Following are 8 T cell receptor beta chains from one sample sequenced in a study of T-cell reconstitution after alpha-beta-depleted transplantation in children. For TCRbeta, the library was prepared with unique molecular identifiers. TCRdb analysed the PCR reads with MiXCR anew, one entry per CDR3 protein. This sample has fewer than 150,000 distinct CDR3 sequences; 8% to 10% occur once, and the top ten carry about 25%. The sample consisted of PBMCs, mostly from graft donor cells, taken 180 days after TCRalphabeta/CD19-depleted stem cell transplant. These receptors were obtained from a girl less than two years old who had a stem cell transplant for combined immunodeficiency, so the T cells may come from the graft donor.

This clonotype was found many times. This chain joins TRBV7-9 and TRBJ1-2, with TRBD1 as a possible D gene (6 bases). The germline V gene has CDR1 SEHNR and CDR2 FQNEAQ (reference sequence). Trimming pared 2 bases from V and 2 bases from J, leaving 6 bases between. The CDR3 sequence is 13 residues long. Written as DNA, the CDR3 is TGTGCCAGCAGCTTAAGGGGGAACTATGGCTACACCTTC. Protein product: CASSLRGNYGYTF.

The sample holds a few counts of this clonotype. The chain joins TRBV29-1 to TRBJ2-2; 12 bases fit TRBD2. The junction had 8 bases not matched to a gene; V was cut back by 4 bases and J by 5 bases. The CDR3 is made up of 16 amino acids. Per the germline V gene, CDR1 is SQVTM and CDR2 is ANQGSEA. The CDR3 reads CSVAGLAGGPTGELFF. The DNA of the CDR3 is TGCAGCGTTGCCGGGCTAGCGGGAGGGCCGACCGGGGAGCTGTTTTTT.

This clonotype has just a few counts. The chain carries TRBV9 and TRBJ2-3, with unresolved D. CDR1 and CDR2 from the germline V gene are SGDLS and YYNGEE. CDR3 length equals 15 residues. V lost 0 bases to trimming and J lost 2 bases, with 10 bases between them. CDR3 nucleotides: TGTGCCAGCAGCGTAGGCCCTACGGTCACAGATACGCAGTATTTT. The encoded protein is CASSVGPTVTDTQYF.

This clonotype was counted at least ten times. This CDR3 reads CAVQRTDTGELFF. CDR3 nucleotide sequence: TGTGCCGTCCAAAGAACGGACACCGGGGAGCTGTTTTTT. This chain connects TRBV6-1 to TRBJ2-2, with D unresolved. Per the germline V gene, CDR1 is MNHNS and CDR2 is SASEGT. Trimming stripped 11 bases from V and 3 bases from J, with 13 bases between. The CDR3 consists of 13 residues.

The chain has TRBV20-1 and TRBJ2-7; 13 nucleotides align to TRBD2. V trimming: 4 bases; J trimming: 3 bases; junction bases outside the gene matches: 9. Germline CDR1 reads DFQATT; CDR2 reads SNEGSKA (reference sequence). The CDR3 runs to 16 residues. The CDR3 is CSAKGLAGDSRYEQYF. The CDR3 nucleotides read TGCAGTGCTAAAGGACTAGCGGGAGACTCCCGCTACGAGCAGTACTTC.

This chain connects TRBV5-1 to TRBJ2-7, with 9 nucleotides matching TRBD1. Germline-derived CDR1 and CDR2 are SGHRS and YFSETQ. The CDR3 extends over 14 amino acids. Trimming cost V 4 bases and J 5 bases; bases outside gene matches: 7. The chain's CDR3 is CASSPGTGRNEQYF. The DNA for the CDR3 is TGCGCCAGCAGCCCCGGGACAGGGAGGAACGAGCAGTACTTC. Together with reference TRBV5-1 and TRBJ2-7, the CDR3 gives the full variable domain: KAGVTQTPRYLIKTRGQQVTLSCSPISGHRSVSWYQQTPGQGLQFLFEYFSETQRNKGNFPGRFSGRQFSNSRSEMNVSTLELGDSALYLCASSPGTGRNEQYFGPGTRLTVT.

The CDR3 nucleotides read TGCAGCGTTGGGACTAGCGACCGCTACGAGCAGTACTTC. Residues: CSVGTSDRYEQYF. This chain links TRBV29-1 with TRBJ2-7; 9 bases match TRBD2. The V gene's germline CDR1 is SQVTM and CDR2 ANQGSEA. Trimming removed 4 bases from V and 3 bases from J; junction bases left unmatched: 4. The CDR3 loop spans 13 amino acids.

A few counts support this clonotype. At one end the junction does not follow the germline gene, possibly because of a read error. The chain has TRBV5-1 and TRBJ2-1, with D perhaps assigned TRBD1 or TRBD2 (6 bases each). The germline gives CDR1 SGHRS, CDR2 YFSETQ. The CDR3 has 15 amino acids. Here the CDR3 reads CASSPRRGSYNDQFF. Written as DNA, the CDR3 is TGCGCCAGCAGCCCCAGGAGGGGGTCCTACAATGATCAGTTCTTC.